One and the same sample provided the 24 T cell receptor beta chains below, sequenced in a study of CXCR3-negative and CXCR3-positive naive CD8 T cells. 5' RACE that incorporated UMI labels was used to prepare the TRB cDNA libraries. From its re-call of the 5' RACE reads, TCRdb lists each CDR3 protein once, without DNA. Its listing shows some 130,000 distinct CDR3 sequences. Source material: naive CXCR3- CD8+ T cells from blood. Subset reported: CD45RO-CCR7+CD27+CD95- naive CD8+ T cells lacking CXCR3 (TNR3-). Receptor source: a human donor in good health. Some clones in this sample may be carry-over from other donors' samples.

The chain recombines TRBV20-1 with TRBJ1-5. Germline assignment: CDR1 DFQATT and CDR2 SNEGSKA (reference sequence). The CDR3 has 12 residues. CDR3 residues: CSASYSNQPQHF.

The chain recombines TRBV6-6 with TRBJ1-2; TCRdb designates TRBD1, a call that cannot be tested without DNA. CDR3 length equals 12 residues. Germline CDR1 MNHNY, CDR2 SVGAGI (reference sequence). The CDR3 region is CAKTGQGRGYTF.

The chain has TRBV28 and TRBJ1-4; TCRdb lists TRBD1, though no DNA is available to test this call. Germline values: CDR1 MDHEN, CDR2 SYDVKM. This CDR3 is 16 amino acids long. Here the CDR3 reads CASSYGTGGNNEKLFF.

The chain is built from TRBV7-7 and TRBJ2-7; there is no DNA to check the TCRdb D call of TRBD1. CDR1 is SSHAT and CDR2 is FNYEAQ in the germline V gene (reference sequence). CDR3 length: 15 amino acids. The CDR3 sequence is CASSLGQGAGYEQYF.

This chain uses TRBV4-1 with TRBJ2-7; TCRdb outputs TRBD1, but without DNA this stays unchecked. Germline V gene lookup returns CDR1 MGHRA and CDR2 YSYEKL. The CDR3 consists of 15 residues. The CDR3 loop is CASSQVDLQGYEQYF.

The CDR3 is CASSQLHRGTSYNEQFF. This chain joins TRBV6-1 and TRBJ2-1; as DNA is missing, the TRBD1 call by TCRdb cannot be tested. The CDR3 is 17 residues long. The germline gives CDR1 MNHNS, CDR2 SASEGT.

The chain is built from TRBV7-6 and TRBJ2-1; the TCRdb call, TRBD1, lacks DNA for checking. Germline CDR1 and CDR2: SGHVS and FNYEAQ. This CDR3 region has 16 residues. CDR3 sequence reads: CASSAPGTTFYNEQFF.

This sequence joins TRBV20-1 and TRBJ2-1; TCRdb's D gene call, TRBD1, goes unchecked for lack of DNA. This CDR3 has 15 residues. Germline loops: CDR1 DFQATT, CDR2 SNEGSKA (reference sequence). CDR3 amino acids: CSATSTGEGGNEQFF.

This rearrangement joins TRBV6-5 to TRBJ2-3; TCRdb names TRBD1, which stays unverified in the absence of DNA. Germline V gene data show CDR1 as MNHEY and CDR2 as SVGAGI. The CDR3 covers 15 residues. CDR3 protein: CASSYIGGSSDTQYF.

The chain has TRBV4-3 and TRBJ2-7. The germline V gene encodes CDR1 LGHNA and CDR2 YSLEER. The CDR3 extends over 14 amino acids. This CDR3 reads CASSQDRYLDEQYF.

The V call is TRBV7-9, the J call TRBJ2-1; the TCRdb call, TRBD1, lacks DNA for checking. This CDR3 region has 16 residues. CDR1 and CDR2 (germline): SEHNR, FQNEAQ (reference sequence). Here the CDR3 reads CASSLVVQGYYNEQFF.

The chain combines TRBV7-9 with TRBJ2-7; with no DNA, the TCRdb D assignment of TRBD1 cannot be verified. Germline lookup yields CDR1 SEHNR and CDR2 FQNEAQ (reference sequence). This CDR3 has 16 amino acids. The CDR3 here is CASSLGTGSFVYEQYF.

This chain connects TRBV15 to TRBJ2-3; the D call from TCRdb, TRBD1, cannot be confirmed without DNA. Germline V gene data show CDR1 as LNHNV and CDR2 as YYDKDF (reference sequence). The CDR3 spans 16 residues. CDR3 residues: CATSRDSGAGVDTQYF.

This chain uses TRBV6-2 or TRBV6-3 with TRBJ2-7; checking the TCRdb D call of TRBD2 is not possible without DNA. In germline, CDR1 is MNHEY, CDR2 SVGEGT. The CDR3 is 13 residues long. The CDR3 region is CASKVRGSYEQYF.

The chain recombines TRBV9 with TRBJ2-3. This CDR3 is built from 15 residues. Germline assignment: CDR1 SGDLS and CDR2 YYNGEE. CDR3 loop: CASSAGILSTDTQYF.

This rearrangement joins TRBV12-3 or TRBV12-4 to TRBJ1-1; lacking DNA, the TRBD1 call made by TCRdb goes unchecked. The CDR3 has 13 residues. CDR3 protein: CASTLEGGLGAFF.

The chain's CDR3 is CASSLSGRENYGYTF. This sequence joins TRBV12-3 or TRBV12-4 and TRBJ1-2. The CDR3 sequence is 15 residues long.

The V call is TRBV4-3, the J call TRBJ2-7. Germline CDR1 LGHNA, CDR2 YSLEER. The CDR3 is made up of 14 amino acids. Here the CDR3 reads CASSQVRSSYEQYF.

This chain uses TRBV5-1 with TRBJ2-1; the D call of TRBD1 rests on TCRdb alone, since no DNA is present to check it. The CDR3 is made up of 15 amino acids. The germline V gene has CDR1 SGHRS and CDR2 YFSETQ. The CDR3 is CASSLTGGAYNEQFF.

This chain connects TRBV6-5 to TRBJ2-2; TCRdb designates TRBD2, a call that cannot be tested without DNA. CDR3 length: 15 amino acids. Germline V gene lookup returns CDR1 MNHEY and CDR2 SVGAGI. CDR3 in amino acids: CASSYGTSFTGELFF.

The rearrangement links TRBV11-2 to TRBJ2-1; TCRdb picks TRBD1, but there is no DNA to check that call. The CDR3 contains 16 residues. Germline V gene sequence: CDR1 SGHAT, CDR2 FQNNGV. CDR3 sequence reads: CASSPPLALSYNEQFF. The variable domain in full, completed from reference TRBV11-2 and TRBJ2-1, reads EAGVAQSPRYKIIEKRQSVAFWCNPISGHATLYWYQQILGQGPKLLIQFQNNGVVDDSQLPKDRFSAERLKGVDSTLKIQPAKLEDSAVYLCASSPPLALSYNEQFFGPGTRLTVL.

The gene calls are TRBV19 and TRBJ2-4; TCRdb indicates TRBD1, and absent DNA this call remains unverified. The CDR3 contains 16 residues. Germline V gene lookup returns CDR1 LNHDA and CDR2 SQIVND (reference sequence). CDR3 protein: CASSIWGGVAENIQYF.

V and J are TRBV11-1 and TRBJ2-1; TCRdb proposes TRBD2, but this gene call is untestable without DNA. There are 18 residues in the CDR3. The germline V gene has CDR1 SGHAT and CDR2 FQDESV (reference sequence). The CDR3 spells CASNNNPLLAASYNEQFF.

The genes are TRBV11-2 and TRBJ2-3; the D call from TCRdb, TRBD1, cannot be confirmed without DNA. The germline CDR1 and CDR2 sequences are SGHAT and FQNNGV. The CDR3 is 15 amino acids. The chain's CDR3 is CASSLPLDGADTQYF.